This TCR beta chain was captured in a study of T cell responses to AZD1222 COVID-19 vaccine. Study-wide points: The donor cohort was predominantly white British with a female majority, and clonal diversity may have been underestimated. Recipients of two AZD1222 doses showed rising Spike-specific TCR breadth and depth.

The CDR3 totals 15 residues. CDR1 is SGHRS, CDR2 YFSETQ, per germline. V trimming: 0 bases; J trimming: 7 bases; junction bases outside the gene matches: 7. Clones were sequenced by immunoSEQ multiplex PCR, and TCRdb holds only the in-frame ones, with some missing. This sample has 150,000 or so clones, with nearly 90% found just once. As regards this clone: Its target is unknown.

The sequence was collected from an adult in good health. The specimen comprised peripheral blood, sampled on day 0 of AZD1222 vaccination. The J gene is TRBJ2-5, the V gene TRBV5-1, with 9 positions matching TRBD2. In DNA form, the CDR3 reads TGCGCCAGCAGCTTGGAAGTAGCGGGAGAACGGACCCAGTACTTC. This codes for CASSLEVAGERTQYF.